This T cell receptor (beta chain) was profiled in a study of blood T cell repertoires in COVID-19. At the level of the study: Samples of COVID-19 (acute and convalescent) were obtained from the United States, Italy and Spain. Sources were T cells, B-cell-depleted T cells, or PBMCs; the material itself was cDNA or gDNA.

Remarks on this clone: The sample contains more than one DNA sequence encoding this CDR3.

Authors' processing steps: The authors estimated nucleated cell counts from reference gene primer amplification. Sequencing was performed with immunoSEQ multiplex PCR; in TCRdb, only in-frame clones are kept and a portion is missing. V and J calls and clone size are given by that table; D and trimming were obtained from the DNA. The profile shows roughly 150,000 clones, 80% of them singletons. Losses at the gene ends were 0 bases for V and 1 base for J; bases not matched to a gene: 1. Per the germline V gene, CDR1 is SGHRS and CDR2 is YFSETQ. The CDR3 sequence is 15 residues long. The TCR was taken from a man in his fifties or sixties with acute or convalescent COVID-19. The chain has TRBV5-1 and TRBJ1-1, with TRBD1 matching 9 bases. Source material: peripheral blood. CDR3 nucleotides: TGCGCCAGCAGCTTGGGACAGGGGGAGAACACTGAAGCTTTCTTT. This sequence encodes CASSLGQGENTEAFF.